There are a few counts of the clone carrying this TCR beta chain. What it binds is unknown. The sample originates from a study of blood T cells in healthy people across ages. The overall study: Roughly one uniquely barcoded beta molecule per two T cells was captured. General study findings and limits: Estimates based on one million T cells were treated as lower bounds. Compared with aged donors, long-lived donors showed fewer expanded clones, suggesting selection.

With a J-beta primer mix and a sample-barcoded 5' primer, a second PCR ran about 6 to 11 cycles. TCRdb itself ran the 5' RACE reads through MiXCR, one entry per CDR3 protein. Of over a million distinct CDR3 sequences in the sample, approximately 38% were seen once. Germline loops: CDR1 SEHNR, CDR2 FQNEAQ (reference sequence). This CDR3 spans 13 amino acids. The V gene end was trimmed by 5 bases and the J gene end by 7 bases; junction bases not matched to a gene: 3. What was sequenced was blood. The TCR was taken from a woman younger than 30 in good health. The chain employs TRBV7-9 and TRBJ1-5, with 9 bases matching TRBD1. The CDR3, as DNA: TGTGCCAGCAGCCCGGGACAGGGCCAGCCCCAGCATTTT. This gives the protein CASSPGQGQPQHF.